This T cell receptor beta chain was identified during a study of blood T cell repertoires in COVID-19 (dated by TCRdb to about 2020). The study in broad terms: The collaborator samples originated in the United States, Italy and Spain and spanned the acute and convalescent phases of COVID-19. The prospective study material was composed of cDNA or gDNA derived from T cells, B-cell-depleted T cells, or PBMCs. Where HLA class I and class II types were available, the types were taken from metadata supplied by the sample provider, not from assay-based typing. A freely available public database, intended as a resource for researchers studying the immune response to SARS-CoV-2, is where the repertoires were released. The sample metadata nearly always contained a de-identified subject ID, COVID-19 status, age in years and sex. Samples were obtained from the ongoing ImmuneRACE study (first 160 participants) and from some 1,200 subjects provided by 6 global collaborators. Deeply sampled blood TCRbeta repertoires from subjects exposed to, actively infected with, or recovered from COVID-19 were included in the dataset.

The research as a whole found: Clinical and demographic metadata were provided uncurated, with the amount varying by source and participant.

Inclusive of the bounding cysteine and phenylalanine, the CDR3 is 19 residues long. CDR3 DNA only is kept here, 57 bases in frame from base 1. V is clipped by 3 bases and J by 0 bases, and the sequence between their germline boundaries is 23 bases long. Taken from the germline V gene, the CDR1 and CDR2 loops are KGHSH and LQKENI. Participants in the prospective study were aged roughly 18 to 100 years, lived in approximately 26 United States geographic areas, and enrolled through a virtual design. To assign participants to cohorts, the prospective study relied on clinical history that participants themselves reported in a screening survey and a study questionnaire. Recovered participants in ImmuneRACE Cohort 3 were defined as having two consecutive negative NP/OP PCR tests, clearance from a healthcare professional, or resolution of symptoms. In the prospective study, mobile phlebotomists collected whole blood, serum and a nasopharyngeal or oropharyngeal swab from each participant. Over a roughly two-month period, participants in the prospective study had the option of providing additional blood draws and questionnaires. Blood samples from the prospective study were shipped frozen or at room temperature prior to DNA extraction.

The immunoSEQ Assay, a bias-controlled multiplex PCR, was used to amplify TCRbeta CDR3 regions from genomic DNA. The original methods were these. Within the assay, amplification of reference gene primers was used to estimate how many nucleated cells each sample contained. Sequence reads were collapsed and filtered to measure the absolute abundance of every unique TCRbeta CDR3 rearrangement. For each sample, productive Simpson clonality was calculated by taking the square root of Simpson's diversity index across productive rearrangements. What TCRdb holds here is the immuneACCESS table cut down to in-frame rearrangements. Part of the clones is not present; checked against another copy, under half of the missing clones reflect an unresolved V gene, and the others are unexplained. D and trimming come from the DNA, and the V and J calls and clone size come from that table. This sample comprises roughly 160,000 clones, 75% to 90% of them detected only once. The top ten clones comprise 10% to 15% of the sample.

A remark on this clone: Its antigen target is currently unknown. No qualities accompany the bases; no much larger clone lies one base away.

The clonotype comes from a woman aged 60-75 years who had recovered from COVID-19. Material for sequencing was PBMCs or T cells enriched from blood (not recorded which). The V gene is TRBV18 and the J gene is TRBJ1-1, with the D gene uncertain. For the CDR3, the sequence is CASSPRPQEVGSMNTEAFF. The sequenced DNA is TGTGCCAGCTCACCCCGACCCCAGGAGGTGGGATCCATGAACACTGAAGCTTTCTTT. Outside the CDR3, residues come from the reference TRBV18 and TRBJ1-1 proteins, so the full variable domain is: NAGVMQNPRHLVRRRGQEARLRCSPMKGHSHVYWYRQLPEEGLKFMVYLQKENIIDESGMPKERFSAEFPKEGPSILRIQQVVRGDSAAYFCASSPRPQEVGSMNTEAFFGQGTRLTVV.